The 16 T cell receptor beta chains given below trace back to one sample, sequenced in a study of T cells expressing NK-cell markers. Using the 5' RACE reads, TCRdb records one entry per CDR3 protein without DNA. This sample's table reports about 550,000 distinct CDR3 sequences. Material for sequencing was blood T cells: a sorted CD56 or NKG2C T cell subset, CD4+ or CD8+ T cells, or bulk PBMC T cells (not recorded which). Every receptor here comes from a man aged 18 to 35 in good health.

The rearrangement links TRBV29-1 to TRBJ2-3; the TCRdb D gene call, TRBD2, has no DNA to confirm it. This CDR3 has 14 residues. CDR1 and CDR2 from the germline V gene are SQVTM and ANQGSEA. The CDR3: CSALPAGSLDTQYF.

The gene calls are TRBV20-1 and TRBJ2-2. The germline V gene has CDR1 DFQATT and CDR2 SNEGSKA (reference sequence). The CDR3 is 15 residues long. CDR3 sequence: CSAPPAGLTTGELFF.

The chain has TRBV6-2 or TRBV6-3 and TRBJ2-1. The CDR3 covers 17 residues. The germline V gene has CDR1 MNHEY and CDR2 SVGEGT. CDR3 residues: CASSYSIASSSYNEQFF.

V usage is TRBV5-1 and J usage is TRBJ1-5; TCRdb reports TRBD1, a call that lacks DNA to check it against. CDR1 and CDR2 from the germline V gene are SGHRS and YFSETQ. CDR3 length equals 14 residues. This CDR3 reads CASSLTGSSQPQHF.

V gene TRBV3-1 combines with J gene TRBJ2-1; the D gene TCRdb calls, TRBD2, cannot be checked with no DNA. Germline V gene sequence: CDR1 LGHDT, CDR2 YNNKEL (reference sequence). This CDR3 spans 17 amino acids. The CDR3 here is CASSQERLAGGIYEQFF.

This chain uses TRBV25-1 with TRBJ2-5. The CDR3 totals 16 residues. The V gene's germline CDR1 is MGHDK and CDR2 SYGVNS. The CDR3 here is CASSESRVIAQETQYF. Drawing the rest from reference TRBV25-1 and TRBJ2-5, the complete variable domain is EADIYQTPRYLVIGTGKKITLECSQTMGHDKMYWYQQDPGMELHLIHYSYGVNSTEKGDLSSESTVSRIRTEHFPLTLESARPSHTSQYLCASSESRVIAQETQYFGPGTRLLVL.

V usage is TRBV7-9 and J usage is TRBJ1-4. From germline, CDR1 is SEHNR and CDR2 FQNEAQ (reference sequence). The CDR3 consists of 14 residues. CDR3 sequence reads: CASRGALSLEKLFF.

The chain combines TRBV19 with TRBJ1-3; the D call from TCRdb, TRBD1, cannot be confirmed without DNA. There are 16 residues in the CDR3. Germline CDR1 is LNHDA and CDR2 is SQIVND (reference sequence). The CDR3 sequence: CASRSGTGASGNTIYF.

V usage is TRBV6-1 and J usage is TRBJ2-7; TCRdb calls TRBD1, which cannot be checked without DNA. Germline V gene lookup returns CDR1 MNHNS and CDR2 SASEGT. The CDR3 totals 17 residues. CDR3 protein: CASLGTGTELRAYEQYF.

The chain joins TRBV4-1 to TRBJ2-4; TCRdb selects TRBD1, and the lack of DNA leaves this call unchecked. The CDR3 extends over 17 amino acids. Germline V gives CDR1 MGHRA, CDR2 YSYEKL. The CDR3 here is CASSQDRRGLAKNIQYF.

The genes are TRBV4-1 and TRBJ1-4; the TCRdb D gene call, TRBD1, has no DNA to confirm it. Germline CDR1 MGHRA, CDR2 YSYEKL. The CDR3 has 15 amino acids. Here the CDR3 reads CASSKWDRDSEKLFF.

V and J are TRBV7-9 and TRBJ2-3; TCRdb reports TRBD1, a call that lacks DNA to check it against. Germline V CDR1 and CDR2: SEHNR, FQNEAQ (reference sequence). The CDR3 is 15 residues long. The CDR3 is CASSLVVGGTDTQYF.

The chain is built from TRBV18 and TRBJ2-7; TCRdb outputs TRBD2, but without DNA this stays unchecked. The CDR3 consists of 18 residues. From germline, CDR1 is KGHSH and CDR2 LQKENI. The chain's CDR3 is CASSPGSGTSGSFYEQYF.

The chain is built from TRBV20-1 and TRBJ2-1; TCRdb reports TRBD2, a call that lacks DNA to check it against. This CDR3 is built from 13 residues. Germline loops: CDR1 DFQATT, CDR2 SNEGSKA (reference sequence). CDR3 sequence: CSAQVGPRNEQFF.

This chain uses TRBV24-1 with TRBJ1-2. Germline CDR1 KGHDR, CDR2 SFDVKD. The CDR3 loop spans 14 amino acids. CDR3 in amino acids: CATSDFQGADGYTF.

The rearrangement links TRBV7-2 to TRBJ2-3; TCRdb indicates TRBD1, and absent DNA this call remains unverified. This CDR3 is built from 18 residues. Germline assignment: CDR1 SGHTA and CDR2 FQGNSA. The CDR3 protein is CASSLAGSAPTSTDTQYF.